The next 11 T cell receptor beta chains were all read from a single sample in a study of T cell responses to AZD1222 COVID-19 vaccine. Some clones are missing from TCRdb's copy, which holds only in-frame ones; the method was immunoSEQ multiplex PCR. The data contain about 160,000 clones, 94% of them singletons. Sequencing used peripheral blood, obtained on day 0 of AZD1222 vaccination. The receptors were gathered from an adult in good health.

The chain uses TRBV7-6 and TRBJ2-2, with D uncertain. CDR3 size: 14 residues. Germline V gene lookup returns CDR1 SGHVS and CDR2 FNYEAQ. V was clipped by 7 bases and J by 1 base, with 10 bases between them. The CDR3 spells CASKTKLNTGELFF. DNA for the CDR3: TGTGCCAGCAAGACCAAGCTGAACACCGGGGAGCTGTTTTTT.

The CDR3 DNA reads TGTGCCAGTAGTACGACCCCGACCGGGGAGCTGTTTTTT. Encoded protein: CASSTTPTGELFF. The V call is TRBV19, the J call TRBJ2-2; unclear D gene. The V end lost 4 bases, the J end lost 5 bases, and 8 bases lay between the germline ends. The length of the CDR3 is 13 residues. In germline, CDR1 is LNHDA, CDR2 SQIVND (reference sequence).

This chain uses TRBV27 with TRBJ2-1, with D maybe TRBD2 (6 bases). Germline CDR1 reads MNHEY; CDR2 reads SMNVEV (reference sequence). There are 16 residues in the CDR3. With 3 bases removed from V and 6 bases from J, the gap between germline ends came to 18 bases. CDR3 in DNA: TGTGCCAGCAGTTTCTTATCCCTCAGGGACTCCAATGAGCAGTTCTTC. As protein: CASSFLSLRDSNEQFF.

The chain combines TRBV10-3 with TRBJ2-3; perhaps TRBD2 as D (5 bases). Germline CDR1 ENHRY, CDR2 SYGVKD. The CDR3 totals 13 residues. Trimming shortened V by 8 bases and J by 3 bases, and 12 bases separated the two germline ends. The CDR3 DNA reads TGTGCCATCGGACTGGACTCTACAGATACGCAGTATTTT. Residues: CAIGLDSTDTQYF.

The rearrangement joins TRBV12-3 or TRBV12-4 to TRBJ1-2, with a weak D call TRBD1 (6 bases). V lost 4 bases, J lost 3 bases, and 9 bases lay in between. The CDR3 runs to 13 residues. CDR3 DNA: TGTGCCAGCAGTTCAGGGGAAGACTATGGCTACACCTTC. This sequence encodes CASSSGEDYGYTF.

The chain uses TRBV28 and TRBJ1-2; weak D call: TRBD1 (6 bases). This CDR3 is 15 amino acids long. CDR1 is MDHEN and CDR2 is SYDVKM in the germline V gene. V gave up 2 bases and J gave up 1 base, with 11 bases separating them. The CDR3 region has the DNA TGTGCCAGCAGTTTAATTGCAGGGGATAACTATGGCTACACCTTC. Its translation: CASSLIAGDNYGYTF.

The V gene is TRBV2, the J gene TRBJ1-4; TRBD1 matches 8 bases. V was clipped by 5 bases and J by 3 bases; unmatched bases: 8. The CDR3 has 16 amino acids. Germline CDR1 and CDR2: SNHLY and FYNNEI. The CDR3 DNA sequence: TGTGCCAGCAGTCGGACAGGGAGGGGGGCTAATGAAAAACTGTTTTTT. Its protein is CASSRTGRGANEKLFF.

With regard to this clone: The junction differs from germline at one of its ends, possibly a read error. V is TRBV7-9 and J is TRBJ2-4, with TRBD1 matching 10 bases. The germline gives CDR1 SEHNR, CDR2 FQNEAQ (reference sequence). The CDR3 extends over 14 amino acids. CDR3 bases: TGTGCCAGCGGCTTCGGACAGGGGGTGGACATTCAGTACTTC. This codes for CASGFGQGVDIQYF.

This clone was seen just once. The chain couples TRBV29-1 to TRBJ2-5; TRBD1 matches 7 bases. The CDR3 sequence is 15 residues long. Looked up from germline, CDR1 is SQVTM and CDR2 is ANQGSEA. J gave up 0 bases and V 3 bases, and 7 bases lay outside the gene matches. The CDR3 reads CSVDQFTGDQETQYF. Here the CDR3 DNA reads TGCAGCGTTGACCAATTCACAGGGGACCAAGAGACCCAGTACTTC. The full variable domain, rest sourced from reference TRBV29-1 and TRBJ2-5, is SAVISQKPSRDICQRGTSLTIQCQVDSQVTMMFWYRQQPGQSLTLIATANQGSEATYESGFVIDKFPISRPNLTFSTLTVSNMSPEDSSIYLCSVDQFTGDQETQYFGPGTRLLVL.

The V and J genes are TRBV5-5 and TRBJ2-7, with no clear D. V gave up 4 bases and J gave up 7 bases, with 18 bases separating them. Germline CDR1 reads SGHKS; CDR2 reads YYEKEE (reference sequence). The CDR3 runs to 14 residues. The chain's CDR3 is CASSTFGAAEEQYV. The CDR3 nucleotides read TGTGCCAGCAGCACCTTCGGAGCTGCTGAAGAGCAGTACGTC.

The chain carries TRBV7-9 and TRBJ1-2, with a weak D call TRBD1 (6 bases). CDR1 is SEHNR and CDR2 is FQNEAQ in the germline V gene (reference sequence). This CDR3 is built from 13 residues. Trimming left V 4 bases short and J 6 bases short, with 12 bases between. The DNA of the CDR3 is TGTGCCAGCAGCTGGGCGGGGGGCGATGGCTACACCTTC. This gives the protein CASSWAGGDGYTF.